This TCR beta chain was sequenced in a study of naive and memory T cell subsets. This clonotype has at least ten counts. The library had UMIs added by 3' ligation of an oligonucleotide to TCR cDNA. RNA was extracted from approximately 2.4 ml of whole blood of healthy adults. Reverse transcription used DNase-treated unsorted total RNA, aiming for about 1 to 1000 ng. V lost 8 bases and J lost 8, with 22 bases in between. Germline CDR1 and CDR2: SQVTM and ANQGSEA. The CDR3 has 14 amino acids. Ligated cDNA underwent four rounds of PCR with nested alpha and beta constant region primers and SP2. For blood and skin samples, reverse transcription used TCR alpha and beta constant primers. TCRdb recomputed calls from the 5' RACE reads with MiXCR, one row per CDR3 protein. Among about 32,000 distinct CDR3 sequences, approximately 15% were seen once, and the ten largest hold roughly 2.5%.

The J gene is TRBJ2-1, the V gene TRBV29-1, with D perhaps TRBD1 (5 bases). This clonotype was sampled from a female donor in good health. The CDR3 region has the DNA TGCAGCTCGGAGAATTCGGGCAGGGCGGATGAGCAGTTCTTC. Encoded protein: CSSENSGRADEQFF.